The clone carrying this TCR beta chain was detected only once. This CDR3 spans 13 amino acids. Germline CDR1 reads SNHLY; CDR2 reads FYNNEI. J lost 7 bases, V lost 9 bases, and 0 bases had no gene match. This sample was taken from a study of blood T cell repertoires in COVID-19. Study-wide background: The study drew acute and convalescent COVID-19 samples from the United States, Italy and Spain.

How the authors handled the data: Amplified reference gene primers provided the basis for estimating nucleated cell counts. The assay was immunoSEQ multiplex PCR, and TCRdb's table has in-frame clones only and misses some. That table furnishes V, J and clone size, whereas the DNA furnished D and trimming. The repertoire holds hundreds of thousands of clones, with around 86% as singletons. Living in 20 to 30 US areas, the participants were between about 18 and 100 years of age. Cohorts were based on clinical histories the participants reported. The genes are TRBV2 and TRBJ2-1; 16 nucleotides agree with TRBD2. Material: PBMCs or T cells enriched from blood (not recorded which). This receptor was taken from a woman aged 35 to 49 with acute COVID-19. The chain's CDR3 is CARGLAGGNEQFF. In DNA form, the CDR3 reads TGTGCCAGGGGACTAGCGGGAGGGAATGAGCAGTTCTTC.